This TCR beta chain was captured by sequencing in a study of graft-versus-host responses after intestinal transplantation. Across the study: Uniformly, recipients were administered anti-thymocyte globulin induction with subsequent tacrolimus and steroids for around three years. Study-wide findings and caveats: Early post-transplant HvG declines showed an association with peak circulating GvH clone levels. Allografts of one patient group, those with graft-donor T cell macrochimerism, had high graft-versus-host to host-versus-graft clonal ratios. Ileal or blood samples showed some GvH clones first, and such clones were also found in recipient marrow.

As to this clone: Its antigen is still unknown. At one end the junction does not follow the germline gene, possibly because of a read error.

There are 15 residues in the CDR3. CDR1 and CDR2 (germline): PRHDT, FYEKMQ (reference sequence). The repertoire was sequenced with immunoSEQ multiplex PCR; TCRdb's copy has only in-frame clones and lacks some. The repertoire includes 70,000 to 100,000 clones, about 88% of them detected once, and approximately 0.35% sits in the top ten. The specimen comprised unstimulated CD4+ T cells sorted from spleen or lymph node cells, sampled before intestinal transplant. The chain joins TRBV13 to TRBJ1-3; 10 bases align to TRBD1. The receptor's source is a human donor who received an intestinal transplant. The chain's CDR3 is CAGSPGQGSGNTIYF. The DNA for the CDR3 is TGTGCCGGCAGCCCGGGACAGGGGTCTGGAAACACCATATATTTT.